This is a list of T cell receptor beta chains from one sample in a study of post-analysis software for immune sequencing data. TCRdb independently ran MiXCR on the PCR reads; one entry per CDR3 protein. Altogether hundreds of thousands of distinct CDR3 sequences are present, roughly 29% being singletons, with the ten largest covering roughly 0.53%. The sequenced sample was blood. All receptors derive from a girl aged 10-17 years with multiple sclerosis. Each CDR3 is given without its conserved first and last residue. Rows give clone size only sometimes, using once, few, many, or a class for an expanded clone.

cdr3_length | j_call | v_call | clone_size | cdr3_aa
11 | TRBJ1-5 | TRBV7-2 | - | ASSLWQLQPQH
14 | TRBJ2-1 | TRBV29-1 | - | SVEGGDGSSYNEQF
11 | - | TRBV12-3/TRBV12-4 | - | ASSFSRYNEQY
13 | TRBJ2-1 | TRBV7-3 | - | ASSLRPDSYNEQF
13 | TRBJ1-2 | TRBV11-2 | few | ATLGDRRANYGYT
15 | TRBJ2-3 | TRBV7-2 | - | ASSFSASGSRTDTQY
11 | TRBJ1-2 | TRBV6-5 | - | ASSLRQDGGYT
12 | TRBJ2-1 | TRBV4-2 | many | ASSPTSGYNEQF
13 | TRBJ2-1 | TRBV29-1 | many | SVENRDGTYNEQF
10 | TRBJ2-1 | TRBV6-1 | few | ASSEYPRKQF
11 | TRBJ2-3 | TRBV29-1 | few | SVAGRFTDTQY
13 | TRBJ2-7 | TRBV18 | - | ASSPGQASSYEQY
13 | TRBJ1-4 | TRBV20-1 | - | SARDPRTGEEKLF
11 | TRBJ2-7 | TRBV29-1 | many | SVDVAGGNEQY
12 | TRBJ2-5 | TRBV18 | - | ASSPGSDGHEQY
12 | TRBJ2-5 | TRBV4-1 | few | ASRRDSLGKTQY
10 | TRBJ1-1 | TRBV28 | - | ASSSTGFSAF
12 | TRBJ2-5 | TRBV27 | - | VSSAGGKQETQY
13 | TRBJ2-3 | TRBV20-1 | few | SARDRGRHTDTQY
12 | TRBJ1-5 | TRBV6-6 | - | ASSYTQGNQPQH
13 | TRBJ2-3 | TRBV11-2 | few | ASSALGGKTDTQY
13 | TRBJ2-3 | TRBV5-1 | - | ASSFQRGVADTQY
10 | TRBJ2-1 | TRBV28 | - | ATTTVFDEQF
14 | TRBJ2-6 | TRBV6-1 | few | ASSEALASGANVLT
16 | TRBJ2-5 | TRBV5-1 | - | ASSLSQRSPLFQETQY
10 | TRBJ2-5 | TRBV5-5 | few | ASADQQETQY
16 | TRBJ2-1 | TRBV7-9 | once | ASSHPKRVSKSYNEQF
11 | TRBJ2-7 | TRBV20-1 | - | SARGQGGNEQY
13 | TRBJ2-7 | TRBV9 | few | ASSVGSDKAYEQY
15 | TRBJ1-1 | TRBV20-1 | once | SARDRPEYSLNTEAF
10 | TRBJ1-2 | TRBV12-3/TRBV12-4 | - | ASTPGLYGYT
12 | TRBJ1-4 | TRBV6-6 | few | ASSRWTDNEKLF
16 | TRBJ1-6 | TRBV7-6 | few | ASSLGTGQWGTNSPLH
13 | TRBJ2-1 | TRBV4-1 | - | ASSQDRGAWNEQF
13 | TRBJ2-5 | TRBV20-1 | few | SATTSGGAGETQY
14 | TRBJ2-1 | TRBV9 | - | ASSVEAVDAYNEQF
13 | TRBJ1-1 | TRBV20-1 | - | SASRLVSRAPEAF
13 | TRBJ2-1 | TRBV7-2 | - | ASSRGGLAYNEQF
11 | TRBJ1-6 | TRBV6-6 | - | ASTVGVDSPLH